The rows below give T cell receptor beta chains drawn from one sample of a study of shared clonotypes between healthy human individuals. The repertoire was sequenced with immunoSEQ multiplex PCR; TCRdb's copy has only in-frame clones and lacks some. The sample lists about 680,000 clones, about 91% occurring once. The source material was naive CD8+ T cells sorted from blood. Receptor source: a man younger than 45 in good health. Each CDR3 is given without its conserved first and last residue. Fields, in order: D gene, V gene, CDR3 protein. A D gene is named only where the DNA matches it firmly.

d_gene: TRBD2; v_gene: TRBV5-6; CDR3aa: ASRPSGTLLQETQY
d_gene: .; v_gene: TRBV11-2; CDR3aa: ASSLYNRNYNEQF
d_gene: .; v_gene: TRBV7-9; CDR3aa: ASSSLSTGLAYEQY
d_gene: .; v_gene: TRBV28; CDR3aa: ASSFGPSYEQY
d_gene: TRBD1; v_gene: TRBV27; CDR3aa: ASSHTGDEQY
d_gene: .; v_gene: TRBV28; CDR3aa: ASSSTQTRFRHEKLF
d_gene: .; v_gene: TRBV27; CDR3aa: ASSKKPGELF
d_gene: .; v_gene: TRBV6-6; CDR3aa: ASTQAANTGELF
d_gene: .; v_gene: TRBV28; CDR3aa: ASSLIGEDTIY
d_gene: .; v_gene: TRBV5-8; CDR3aa: ASSFEGGRETQY
d_gene: TRBD2; v_gene: TRBV7-2; CDR3aa: ASSPEVSGGSYEQY
d_gene: .; v_gene: TRBV27; CDR3aa: ASSGGEPSYNEQF
d_gene: .; v_gene: TRBV29-1; CDR3aa: SVVLEYGYT
d_gene: TRBD2; v_gene: TRBV28; CDR3aa: ASSLPGLAGPISWEQY
d_gene: .; v_gene: TRBV6-1; CDR3aa: ASSEGGVGETQY
d_gene: TRBD1; v_gene: TRBV27; CDR3aa: ASSFLDRVYYEQY
d_gene: .; v_gene: TRBV5-4; CDR3aa: ASSLSGYQETQY
d_gene: .; v_gene: TRBV9; CDR3aa: ASSARAGGYT
d_gene: .; v_gene: TRBV30; CDR3aa: AWSVRPGLNNEQF
d_gene: .; v_gene: TRBV7-9; CDR3aa: ASSSPGLEQY
d_gene: TRBD1; v_gene: TRBV25-1; CDR3aa: ATTGRVRDSKYNEQF
d_gene: .; v_gene: TRBV28; CDR3aa: ASGTSYEQY
d_gene: TRBD2; v_gene: TRBV7-7; CDR3aa: ASSESSAGGYEQF
d_gene: .; v_gene: TRBV7-6; CDR3aa: ASSPSRYYEQY
d_gene: TRBD1; v_gene: TRBV6-1; CDR3aa: ASSPRQGGGTEAF
d_gene: .; v_gene: TRBV20-1; CDR3aa: SAREAGPQY
d_gene: .; v_gene: TRBV28; CDR3aa: ASRVQGAVYEQY
d_gene: .; v_gene: TRBV27; CDR3aa: ASSLRGDGNDEQY